The 9 T cell receptor beta chains below were found in one sample sequenced in a study of T cell repertoires in cytomegalovirus infection. For these receptors, no antigen is known. MiXCR was run by TCRdb on the reads, yielding one entry per CDR3 protein. The repertoire holds approximately 70,000 distinct CDR3 sequences, with approximately 22% as singletons. Sequenced sample: PBMCs, sequenced either directly or after in vitro stimulation (not recorded which). All receptors derive from a human donor in good health (CMV status not recorded). Some clones in this sample may be carry-over from other donors' samples.

This clonotype was seen many times. The rearrangement uses TRBV10-3 and TRBJ2-7; D may be TRBD1 (6 bases). Trimming left V 6 bases short and J 3 bases short, with 12 bases between. CDR1 is ENHRY, CDR2 SYGVKD, per germline. This CDR3 is 13 amino acids long. CDR3: CAISEDSHYEQYV. The CDR3 region has the DNA TGTGCCATCAGCGAGGACAGCCACTACGAGCAGTACGTC.

The V and J genes are TRBV19 and TRBJ2-3, with a possible D match to TRBD2 (5 bases). Trimming removed 5 bases from V and 0 bases from J, with 9 bases in between. CDR3 length: 14 amino acids. Germline V lookup: CDR1 LNHDA, CDR2 SQIVND (reference sequence). In DNA form, the CDR3 reads TGTGCCAGTAGTCTCCCGGGGAGCACAGATACGCAGTATTTT. Its protein is CASSLPGSTDTQYF.

This sequence joins TRBV2 and TRBJ2-3; 8 positions match TRBD2. This CDR3 contains 17 residues. Trimming cost V 8 bases and J 4 bases; bases outside gene matches: 17. Germline CDR1 reads SNHLY; CDR2 reads FYNNEI. CDR3 in DNA: TGTGCCAGCCTAGGTATTAGGACTAGCAGTAATCCAGATACGCAGTATTTT. Translated, it gives CASLGIRTSSNPDTQYF.

V is TRBV3-1 and J is TRBJ1-6; D possibly corresponds to TRBD1 (5 bases). Germline V gene data show CDR1 as LGHDT and CDR2 as YNNKEL (reference sequence). The germline V and J ends were trimmed by 1 base and 11 bases, with 12 bases remaining between them. The CDR3 is made up of 14 amino acids. CDR3: CASSQAGNVAPLHF. The DNA for the CDR3 is TGTGCCAGCAGCCAAGCAGGGAATGTTGCACCCCTCCACTTT.

V gene TRBV7-2 combines with J gene TRBJ2-3; no clear D gene. Per germline, CDR1 SGHTA and CDR2 FQGNSA. The CDR3 is 14 amino acids. V was trimmed by 2 bases and J by 5 bases, leaving 11 bases between them. CDR3 DNA: TGTGCCAGCAGCTTAACTTCAAGGGTAGATACGCAGTATTTT. It is translated as CASSLTSRVDTQYF.

In this sample, this clonotype turned up a few times. The CDR3 region is CASSLEGLYEQFF. The DNA of the CDR3 is TGTGCCAGCAGCTTAGAGGGACTTTATGAGCAGTTCTTC. The V gene is TRBV7-2, the J gene TRBJ2-1; maybe TRBD2 (6 bases). This CDR3 region has 13 residues. Germline CDR1 is SGHTA and CDR2 is FQGNSA. V was cut by 1 base and J by 8 bases, with 9 bases left in between.

This chain uses TRBV6-5 with TRBJ1-2; tentative D call: TRBD1 (6 bases). Trimming shortened V by 8 bases and J by 8 bases, and 12 bases separated the two germline ends. CDR3 length: 11 amino acids. CDR1 is MNHEY and CDR2 is SVGAGI in the germline V gene. The CDR3 DNA follows: TGTGCCAGCCTCAGCGGGGGCGGCTACACCTTC. It yields the protein CASLSGGGYTF.

This clonotype was observed at least ten times. This chain connects TRBV7-7 to TRBJ2-5, with TRBD2 matching 9 bases. V lost 2 bases to trimming and J lost 3 bases; unmatched junction nucleotides: 4. Germline V lookup: CDR1 SSHAT, CDR2 FNYEAQ (reference sequence). This CDR3 has 15 amino acids. CDR3 sequence (DNA): TGTGCCAGCAGCTTAAGCCTAGCGGGGAAAGAGACCCAGTACTTC. Translating gives CASSLSLAGKETQYF.

There are many counts of this clonotype. V gene TRBV7-2 combines with J gene TRBJ2-1, with TRBD2 matching 7 bases. The CDR3 extends over 16 amino acids. Trimming removed 0 bases from V and 9 bases from J; junction bases left unmatched: 11. In germline, CDR1 is SGHTA, CDR2 FQGNSA. DNA for the CDR3: TGTGCCAGCAGCTTAGCGCTCGGTAGCGGGTCGGGTGAGCAGTTCTTC. It encodes CASSLALGSGSGEQFF.